The 25 T cell receptor beta chains in this list originate from one sample, sequenced in a study of CD8 T cells in ankylosing spondylitis. In TCRdb, the 5' RACE reads were re-called with MiXCR into one record per CDR3 protein. The data contain about 42,000 distinct CDR3 sequences, roughly 2.5% of them singletons. The material sequenced was blood, either unsorted or a sorted T cell fraction (not recorded which). These receptor sequences come from a male donor with ankylosing spondylitis or in good health (not recorded which).

This clonotype appeared many times. V gene TRBV9 combines with J gene TRBJ2-7, with D possibly being TRBD2 (5 bases). V was shortened by 5 bases and J by 3 bases, with 9 bases between the two germline ends. Looked up from germline, CDR1 is SGDLS and CDR2 is YYNGEE. This CDR3 has 12 amino acids. The CDR3 protein is CASSAGLYEQYF. CDR3 DNA: TGTGCCAGCAGTGCAGGACTCTACGAGCAGTACTTC.

There are many counts of this clonotype. The chain couples TRBV9 to TRBJ2-4, with a weak D call TRBD1 (6 bases). Germline lookup yields CDR1 SGDLS and CDR2 YYNGEE. This CDR3 region has 15 residues. V was clipped by 0 bases and J by 3 bases, with 10 bases between them. The CDR3 DNA reads TGTGCCAGCAGCGTAGCTCAGGGGAGCAAAAACATTCAGTACTTC. Translated, it gives CASSVAQGSKNIQYF.

This clonotype was recorded many times. This sequence joins TRBV24-1 and TRBJ2-7; 14 bases map to TRBD2. Per germline, CDR1 KGHDR and CDR2 SFDVKD. V gave up 4 bases and J gave up 3 bases; unmatched junction bases: 4. CDR3 length equals 16 residues. As DNA, the CDR3 is TGTGCCACCAGTGAGTGGACTAGCGGGAGGTACTACGAGCAGTACTTC. This gives the protein CATSEWTSGRYYEQYF.

This clonotype occurred many times. The chain combines TRBV9 with TRBJ2-5; a weak D match, TRBD1 (6 bases). CDR1 and CDR2 from the germline V gene are SGDLS and YYNGEE. The CDR3 has 14 residues. The germline V and J ends were trimmed by 3 bases and 1 base, with 10 bases remaining between them. The DNA of the CDR3 is TGTGCCAGCAGCGCCCAGGACAGCCAAGAGACCCAGTACTTC. Protein product: CASSAQDSQETQYF.

This clonotype showed up many times. The rearrangement links TRBV9 to TRBJ1-1, with D tentatively TRBD1 (5 bases). The germline V and J ends were trimmed by 0 bases and 7 bases, with 16 bases remaining between them. Germline V lookup: CDR1 SGDLS, CDR2 YYNGEE. The CDR3 extends over 15 amino acids. The CDR3 region has the DNA TGTGCCAGCAGCGTAGGGGCCCGGGGGGAGAGTGAAGCTTTCTTT. Protein product: CASSVGARGESEAFF.

This clonotype occurred many times. The chain carries TRBV19 and TRBJ2-3; 10 positions match TRBD2. The CDR3 is made up of 18 amino acids. Germline V gene data show CDR1 as LNHDA and CDR2 as SQIVND (reference sequence). V shed 10 bases, J shed 4 bases, and the junction held 20 bases outside the gene matches. CDR3 region: CATVVCVGLAGASDTQYF. As DNA, the CDR3 is TGTGCCACAGTAGTATGCGTAGGGCTAGCGGGAGCCTCAGATACGCAGTATTTT.

This clonotype was counted many times. The chain joins TRBV9 to TRBJ2-4; D remains unclear. The V end was cut by 3 bases, the J end by 0 bases, with 13 bases between. Germline V gene lookup returns CDR1 SGDLS and CDR2 YYNGEE. The CDR3 covers 16 residues. The CDR3: CASSGSPVLAKNIQYF. In DNA form, the CDR3 reads TGTGCCAGCAGCGGTTCCCCGGTCCTAGCCAAAAACATTCAGTACTTC. The complete variable domain, with remaining parts taken from reference TRBV9 and TRBJ2-4, reads DSGVTQTPKHLITATGQRVTLRCSPRSGDLSVYWYQQSLDQGLQFLIQYYNGEERAKGNILERFSAQQFPDLHSELNLSSLELGDSALYFCASSGSPVLAKNIQYFGAGTRLSVL.

This clonotype was seen only a few times. The chain uses TRBV9 and TRBJ2-3, with D uncertain. Germline V gene data show CDR1 as SGDLS and CDR2 as YYNGEE. The CDR3 runs 13 residues. V was shortened by 4 bases and J by 4 bases, with 10 bases between the two germline ends. The CDR3 sequence is CASSLTTADTQYF. DNA for the CDR3: TGTGCCAGCAGCCTCACTACGGCAGATACGCAGTATTTT.

V is TRBV9 and J is TRBJ2-5, with D possibly matching TRBD1 (7 bases). Germline V gives CDR1 SGDLS, CDR2 YYNGEE. Between the trimmed V and J ends, which lost 3 bases and 4 bases, there was a span of 19 bases. This CDR3 has 16 residues. CDR3: CASSANPRQGGETQYF. DNA of the CDR3: TGTGCCAGCAGCGCGAACCCCCGACAGGGAGGAGAGACCCAGTACTTC.

This clonotype has at least ten counts. The gene calls are TRBV9 and TRBJ2-1, with 9 bases that match TRBD2. Germline CDR1 and CDR2: SGDLS and YYNGEE. J gave up 7 bases and V 0 bases, and 8 bases lay outside the gene matches. The CDR3 is 16 residues long. The CDR3 here is CASSVAGPSGTNEQFF. The CDR3 DNA sequence: TGTGCCAGCAGCGTAGCTGGGCCTAGCGGGACGAATGAGCAGTTCTTC.

This clonotype was observed many times. The V call is TRBV9, the J call TRBJ1-4; D is unclear. This CDR3 region has 16 residues. Trimming removed 4 bases from V and 2 bases from J, with 15 bases in between. Per germline, CDR1 SGDLS and CDR2 YYNGEE. As DNA, the CDR3 is TGTGCCAGCAGCAGGACCCCCGGAGCCACTAATGAAAAACTGTTTTTT. This gives the protein CASSRTPGATNEKLFF.

In this sample, this clonotype turned up many times. The gene calls are TRBV9 and TRBJ2-6; no definite D call. The length of the CDR3 is 18 residues. In germline, CDR1 is SGDLS, CDR2 YYNGEE. Trimming shortened V by 3 bases and J by 0 bases, and 16 bases separated the two germline ends. CDR3 nucleotide sequence: TGTGCCAGCAGCGGTGGTACGCTGGGGATCTCTGGGGCCAACGTCCTGACTTTC. Translated: CASSGGTLGISGANVLTF.

Many counts were recorded for this clonotype. This chain links TRBV9 with TRBJ2-4; the D gene could be TRBD1 or TRBD2 (5 bases each). Trimming removed 2 bases at V and 5 bases at J, with 8 bases between. The germline CDR1 and CDR2 sequences are SGDLS and YYNGEE. The CDR3 extends over 13 amino acids. Here the CDR3 DNA reads TGTGCCAGCAGCGTTGGGACCGAAAACATTCAGTACTTC. Residues: CASSVGTENIQYF.

Ten or more counts support this clonotype. V usage is TRBV9 and J usage is TRBJ2-1, with a possible D match to TRBD2 (6 bases). The CDR3 length is 15 residues. Germline V gives CDR1 SGDLS, CDR2 YYNGEE. The ends were cut back, 0 bases at V and 6 bases at J, with 13 bases in the middle. This CDR3 is CASSVVFGGVNEQFF. In DNA form, the CDR3 reads TGTGCCAGCAGCGTAGTGTTTGGAGGGGTCAATGAGCAGTTCTTC.

In this sample, this clonotype is medium-sized. The genes are TRBV9 and TRBJ2-5, with 7 bases aligning to TRBD1. The V gene's germline CDR1 is SGDLS and CDR2 YYNGEE. This CDR3 region has 16 residues. The junction had 11 bases not matched to a gene; V was cut back by 5 bases and J by 1 base. CDR3 loop: CASSQTGTAFQETQYF. The CDR3, as DNA: TGTGCCAGCAGTCAAACCGGGACAGCATTCCAAGAGACCCAGTACTTC.

This clonotype was observed many times. This chain joins TRBV9 and TRBJ2-3, with a tentative D call TRBD2 (5 bases). The V gene lost 9 bases and the J gene lost 6 bases, with 20 bases spanning the gap. Germline CDR1 reads SGDLS; CDR2 reads YYNGEE. The CDR3 spans 14 residues. The CDR3 reads CATAATSAGDTQYF. The CDR3, as DNA: TGTGCCACCGCCGCCACTAGTGCCGGGGATACGCAGTATTTT.

J is TRBJ2-3 and V is TRBV9; D not resolved. This CDR3 has 15 residues. Between the trimmed V and J ends, which lost 4 bases and 0 bases, there was a span of 12 bases. CDR1 and CDR2 from the germline V gene are SGDLS and YYNGEE. CDR3 sequence reads: CASSSEITSTDTQYF. The CDR3 bases are TGTGCCAGCAGCTCCGAGATCACCAGCACAGATACGCAGTATTTT. Variable domain in full (rest from reference TRBV9 and TRBJ2-3): DSGVTQTPKHLITATGQRVTLRCSPRSGDLSVYWYQQSLDQGLQFLIQYYNGEERAKGNILERFSAQQFPDLHSELNLSSLELGDSALYFCASSSEITSTDTQYFGPGTRLTVL.

This clonotype was seen ten or more times. The J gene is TRBJ2-5, the V gene TRBV9; TRBD2 matches at 7 bases. In germline, CDR1 is SGDLS, CDR2 YYNGEE. The CDR3 contains 17 residues. Unmatched junction bases numbered 17, after V lost 4 bases and J lost 5 bases. The CDR3 DNA reads TGTGCCAGCAGCCTGACGGCTTGGGGCGGGAGCGGCGAGACCCAGTACTTC. Protein product: CASSLTAWGGSGETQYF.

This clonotype was observed at least ten times. This chain uses TRBV9 with TRBJ2-7; TRBD2 aligns across 12 bases. Germline CDR1 SGDLS, CDR2 YYNGEE. CDR3 length equals 17 residues. J was trimmed by 0 bases and V by 3 bases; bases with no gene match: 7. CDR3 coding DNA: TGTGCCAGCAGCGCGCCTAGGACTAGCGGGGTCTCCTACGAGCAGTACTTC. It encodes CASSAPRTSGVSYEQYF.

The sample holds many counts of this clonotype. V usage is TRBV9 and J usage is TRBJ2-3; D unclear. Trimming stripped 4 bases from V and 4 bases from J, with 10 bases between. CDR1 is SGDLS, CDR2 YYNGEE, per germline. The CDR3 length is 13 residues. The CDR3, as DNA: TGTGCCAGCAGCTTTGCCGCCCCAGATACGCAGTATTTT. Amino acids: CASSFAAPDTQYF.

This clonotype was seen at least ten times. The chain links TRBV7-6 to TRBJ2-7; 7 nucleotides agree with TRBD1. Germline CDR1 reads SGHVS; CDR2 reads FNYEAQ. Trimming removed 5 bases from V and 0 bases from J; junction bases left unmatched: 7. The CDR3 is 15 amino acids. The CDR3 region is CASSAPGTASYEQYF. In nucleotides, the CDR3 is TGTGCCAGCAGCGCTCCCGGGACAGCCTCCTACGAGCAGTACTTC.

Judged by abundance, this clonotype is medium-sized. The gene calls are TRBV9 and TRBJ2-4, with a weak D call TRBD2 (5 bases). The V end lost 0 bases, the J end lost 6 bases, and 10 bases lay between the germline ends. Germline V gene sequence: CDR1 SGDLS, CDR2 YYNGEE. The CDR3 spans 14 residues. The CDR3 is CASSVVLTRNIQYF. The CDR3 coding sequence is TGTGCCAGCAGCGTAGTCCTCACTAGAAACATTCAGTACTTC.

As concerns this clonotype: A much more abundant neighbour one base away suggests this may be a read error. The V call is TRBV9, the J call TRBJ2-3; the match to TRBD2 covers 7 bases. The V gene's germline CDR1 is SGDLS and CDR2 YYNGEE. V trimming: 4 bases; J trimming: 3 bases; junction bases outside the gene matches: 11. The CDR3 has 16 residues. The CDR3 loop is CASSRRAGASTDTQYF. CDR3 bases: TGTGCCAGCAGCCGCCGGGCGGGAGCGTCAACAGATACGCAGTATTTT.

This clonotype was detected many times. The chain carries TRBV9 and TRBJ2-2; possibly TRBD2 for D (7 bases). Germline-derived CDR1 and CDR2 are SGDLS and YYNGEE. The CDR3 length is 16 residues. Trimming pared 3 bases from V and 4 bases from J, leaving 16 bases between. The CDR3: CASSAVGGGFTGELFF. The CDR3 nucleotides read TGTGCCAGCAGCGCAGTAGGGGGGGGTTTCACCGGGGAGCTGTTTTTT.

This clonotype was counted at least ten times. The CDR3 DNA sequence: TGTGCCAGCAGCGTAGCTACGGGAAGCTCTGGAAACACCATATATTTT. Protein sequence: CASSVATGSSGNTIYF. The gene calls are TRBV9 and TRBJ1-3; D ambiguous. Germline V gene lookup returns CDR1 SGDLS and CDR2 YYNGEE. There are 16 residues in the CDR3. The germline V and J ends were trimmed by 0 bases and 0 bases, with 10 bases remaining between them. Complete variable domain (other parts from reference TRBV9 and TRBJ1-3): DSGVTQTPKHLITATGQRVTLRCSPRSGDLSVYWYQQSLDQGLQFLIQYYNGEERAKGNILERFSAQQFPDLHSELNLSSLELGDSALYFCASSVATGSSGNTIYFGEGSWLTVV.